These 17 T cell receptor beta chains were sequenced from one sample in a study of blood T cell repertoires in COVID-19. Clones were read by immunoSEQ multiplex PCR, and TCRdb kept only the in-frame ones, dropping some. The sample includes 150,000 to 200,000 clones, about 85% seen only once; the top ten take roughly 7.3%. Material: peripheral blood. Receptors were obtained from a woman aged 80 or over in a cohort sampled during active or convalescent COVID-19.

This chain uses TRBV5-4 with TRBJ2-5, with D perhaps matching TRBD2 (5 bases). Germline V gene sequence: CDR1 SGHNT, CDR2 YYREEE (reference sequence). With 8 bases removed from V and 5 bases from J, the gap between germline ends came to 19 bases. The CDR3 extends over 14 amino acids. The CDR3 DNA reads TGTGCCAGTAGACCCCGCGAGGGTTTCGAGACCCAGTACTTC. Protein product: CASRPREGFETQYF.

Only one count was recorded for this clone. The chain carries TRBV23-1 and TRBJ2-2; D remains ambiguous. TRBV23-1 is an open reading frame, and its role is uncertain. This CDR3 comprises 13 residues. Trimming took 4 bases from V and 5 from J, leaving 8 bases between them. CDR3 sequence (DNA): TGCGCCAGCAGTCGGGCAGAGACCGGGGAGCTGTTTTTT. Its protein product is CASSRAETGELFF.

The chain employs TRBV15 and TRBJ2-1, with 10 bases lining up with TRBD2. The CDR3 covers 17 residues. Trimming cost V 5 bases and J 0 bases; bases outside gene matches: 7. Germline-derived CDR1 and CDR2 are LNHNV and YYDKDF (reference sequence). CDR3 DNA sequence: TGTGCCACCAGCGCGTGGACTAGCGGCCGCTCCTACAATGAGCAGTTCTTC. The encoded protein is CATSAWTSGRSYNEQFF.

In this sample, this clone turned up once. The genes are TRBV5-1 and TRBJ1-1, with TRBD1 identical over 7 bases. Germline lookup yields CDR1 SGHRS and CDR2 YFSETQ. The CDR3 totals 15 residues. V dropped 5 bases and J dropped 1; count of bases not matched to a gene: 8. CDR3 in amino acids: CASRDTGTANTEAFF. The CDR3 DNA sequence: TGCGCCAGCAGGGATACCGGGACAGCGAACACTGAAGCTTTCTTT.

The CDR3 sequence is CASSSVVAGELFF. The DNA of the CDR3 is TGTGCCAGCAGTTCGGTGGTGGCCGGGGAGCTGTTTTTT. The chain links TRBV27 to TRBJ2-2; D remains ambiguous. This CDR3 is built from 13 residues. Trimming took 4 bases from V and 6 from J, leaving 9 bases between them. Germline V lookup: CDR1 MNHEY, CDR2 SMNVEV (reference sequence).

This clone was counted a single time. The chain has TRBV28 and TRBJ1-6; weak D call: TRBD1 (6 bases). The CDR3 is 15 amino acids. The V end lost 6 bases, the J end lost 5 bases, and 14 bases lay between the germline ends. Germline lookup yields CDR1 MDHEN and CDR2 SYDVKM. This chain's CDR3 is CASSAQGSNNSPLHF. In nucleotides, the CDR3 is TGTGCCAGCAGCGCACAGGGTTCTAATAATTCACCCCTCCACTTT.

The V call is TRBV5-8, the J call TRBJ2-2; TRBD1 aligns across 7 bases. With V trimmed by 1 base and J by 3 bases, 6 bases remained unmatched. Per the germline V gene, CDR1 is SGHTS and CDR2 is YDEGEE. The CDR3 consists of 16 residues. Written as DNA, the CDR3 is TGTGCCAGCAGCTTGAGGGACAGATTACACACCGGGGAGCTGTTTTTT. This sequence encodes CASSLRDRLHTGELFF.

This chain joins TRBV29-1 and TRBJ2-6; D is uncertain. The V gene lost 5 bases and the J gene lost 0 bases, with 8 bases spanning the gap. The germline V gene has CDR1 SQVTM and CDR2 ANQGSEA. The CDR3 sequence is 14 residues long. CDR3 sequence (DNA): TGCAGCGTTAAACTGAGCTCTGGGGCCAACGTCCTGACTTTC. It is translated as CSVKLSSGANVLTF.

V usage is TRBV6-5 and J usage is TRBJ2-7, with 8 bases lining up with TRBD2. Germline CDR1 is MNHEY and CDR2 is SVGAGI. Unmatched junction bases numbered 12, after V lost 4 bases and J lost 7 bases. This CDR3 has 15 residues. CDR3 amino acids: CASSSFSGAPGEQYF. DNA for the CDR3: TGTGCCAGCAGTTCTTTTAGCGGGGCCCCGGGGGAGCAGTACTTC.

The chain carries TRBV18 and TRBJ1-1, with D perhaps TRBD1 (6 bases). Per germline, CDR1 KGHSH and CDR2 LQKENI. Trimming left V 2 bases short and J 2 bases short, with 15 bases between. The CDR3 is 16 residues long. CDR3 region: CASSPKQGRFNTEAFF. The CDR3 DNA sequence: TGTGCCAGCTCACCAAAGCAGGGGAGATTTAACACTGAAGCTTTCTTT.

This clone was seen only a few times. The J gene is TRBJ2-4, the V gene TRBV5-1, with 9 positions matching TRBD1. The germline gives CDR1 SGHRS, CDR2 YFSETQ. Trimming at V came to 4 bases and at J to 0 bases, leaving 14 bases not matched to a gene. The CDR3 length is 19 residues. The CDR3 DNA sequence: TGCGCCAGCAGCCCGGACACCAGACAGGGGGAGATAGCCAAAAACATTCAGTACTTC. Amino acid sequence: CASSPDTRQGEIAKNIQYF.

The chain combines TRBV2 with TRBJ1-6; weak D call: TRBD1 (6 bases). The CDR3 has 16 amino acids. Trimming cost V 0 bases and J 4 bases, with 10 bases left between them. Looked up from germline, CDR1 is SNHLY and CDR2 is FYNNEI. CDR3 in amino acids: CASSEAPTGYNSPLHF. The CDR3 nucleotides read TGTGCCAGCAGTGAAGCTCCTACAGGGTATAATTCACCCCTCCACTTT.

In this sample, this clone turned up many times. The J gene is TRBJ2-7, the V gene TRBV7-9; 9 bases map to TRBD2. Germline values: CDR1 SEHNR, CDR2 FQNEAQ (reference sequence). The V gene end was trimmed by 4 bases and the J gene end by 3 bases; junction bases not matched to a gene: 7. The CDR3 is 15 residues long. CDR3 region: CASSSGGLAYYEQYV. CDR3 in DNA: TGTGCCAGCAGCTCCGGGGGACTAGCTTACTACGAGCAGTACGTC.

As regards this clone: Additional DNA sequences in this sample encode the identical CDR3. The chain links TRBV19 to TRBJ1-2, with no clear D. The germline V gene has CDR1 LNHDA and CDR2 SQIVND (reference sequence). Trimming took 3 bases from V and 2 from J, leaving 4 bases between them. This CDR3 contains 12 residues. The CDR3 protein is CASSIRNYGYTF. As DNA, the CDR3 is TGTGCCAGTAGTATCCGGAACTATGGCTACACCTTC.

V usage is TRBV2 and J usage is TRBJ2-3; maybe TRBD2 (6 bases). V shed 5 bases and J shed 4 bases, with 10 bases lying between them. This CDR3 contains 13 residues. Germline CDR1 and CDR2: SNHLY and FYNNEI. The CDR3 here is CASSTSSADTQYF. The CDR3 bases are TGTGCCAGCAGTACGTCTAGCGCAGATACGCAGTATTTT.

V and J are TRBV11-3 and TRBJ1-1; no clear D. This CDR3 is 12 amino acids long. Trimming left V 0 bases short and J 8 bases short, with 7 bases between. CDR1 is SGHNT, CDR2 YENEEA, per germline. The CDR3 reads CASSLEGREAFF. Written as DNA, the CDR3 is TGTGCCAGCAGCTTAGAGGGCAGGGAAGCTTTCTTT.

CDR3: CAWSPPNRYQYF. In nucleotides, the CDR3 is TGTGCCTGGAGTCCCCCAAACAGATATCAGTACTTC. The chain couples TRBV30 to TRBJ2-4; D call uncertain. The V end was cut by 2 bases, the J end by 12 bases, with 14 bases between. Germline lookup yields CDR1 GTSNPN and CDR2 SVGIG (reference sequence). CDR3 length equals 12 residues.